This T cell receptor beta chain stems from a study of cytomegalovirus exposure and HLA in healthy donors. Findings and caveats of the study: The authors assumed roughly uniform sequencing depth across donors for presence/absence analyses. CMV serostatus alone was available as immune exposure information. A prior analysis recorded that most TCR beta V segments were productive about 87% or about 30% of the time. The authors later found most CMV-associated TCR beta chains appeared HLA-restricted.

The study ran its PCR with 60 Vbeta and 13 Jbeta primers. Generated by immunoSEQ multiplex PCR, the TCRdb table keeps only in-frame clones and is missing some. Of about 100,000 clones in the sample, around 85% were seen once. As regards this clone: The antigen remains undetermined.

The sequence derives from a man under 40 in good health and CMV-seronegative. Sequenced sample: PBMCs.

The DNA for the CDR3 is TGTGCCAGCAGTTATACCTACGAGCAGTACTTC. This translates into CASSYTYEQYF. V gene TRBV6-1 combines with J gene TRBJ2-7, with D uncertain. This CDR3 has 11 amino acids. V was clipped by 5 bases and J by 2 bases, with 4 bases between them. In germline, CDR1 is MNHNS, CDR2 SASEGT.